This T cell receptor (beta chain) comes out of a study of PD-L1 blockade in urothelial cancer. TCRdb's table, derived via immunoSEQ multiplex PCR, lists solely in-frame clones and lacks some. The data show about 80,000 clones, about nine tenths seen once. Germline CDR1 SSHAT, CDR2 FNYEAQ (reference sequence). The V end lost 3 bases, the J end lost 5 bases, and 7 bases lay between the germline ends. The CDR3 has 13 amino acids. J is TRBJ2-2 and V is TRBV7-7; D gene ambiguous. This sequence originates from a woman aged 70-85 years with urothelial cancer. Sample: PBMCs, taken around atezolizumab (anti-PD-L1) treatment. The CDR3 loop reads CASSLSRTGELFF. As DNA, the CDR3 is TGTGCCAGCAGCTTGAGCCGGACCGGGGAGCTGTTTTTT.